Presented here are 21 T cell receptor beta chains from one specimen sequenced in a study of T cell changes during pregnancy in multiple sclerosis. Repertoires were generated with immunoSEQ multiplex PCR, while TCRdb's copy carries only in-frame clones and drops some. The sample has about 80,000 clones, roughly nine tenths seen once. The specimen was peripheral blood, collected before pregnancy. These receptor sequences come from a female donor with multiple sclerosis, enrolled in a pregnancy study.

The chain has TRBV18 and TRBJ1-3; TRBD1 agrees at 8 bases. Trimming at V came to 2 bases and at J to 4 bases, leaving 4 bases not matched to a gene. The V gene's germline CDR1 is KGHSH and CDR2 LQKENI. The CDR3 sequence is 15 residues long. In nucleotides, the CDR3 is TGTGCCAGCTCACCAGGACAGGGAATGGGAAACACCATATATTTT. Amino acids: CASSPGQGMGNTIYF. Complete variable domain (other parts from reference TRBV18 and TRBJ1-3): NAGVMQNPRHLVRRRGQEARLRCSPMKGHSHVYWYRQLPEEGLKFMVYLQKENIIDESGMPKERFSAEFPKEGPSILRIQQVVRGDSAAYFCASSPGQGMGNTIYFGEGSWLTVV.

The rearrangement links TRBV18 to TRBJ2-7; 7 positions agree with TRBD1. The V gene end was trimmed by 1 base and the J gene end by 4 bases; junction bases not matched to a gene: 10. This CDR3 has 16 residues. Germline CDR1 KGHSH, CDR2 LQKENI. This CDR3 reads CASSPLAGGAQYEQYF. CDR3 nucleotide sequence: TGTGCCAGCTCACCACTCGCAGGGGGAGCCCAGTACGAGCAGTACTTC.

The chain has TRBV7-9 and TRBJ1-5, with unresolved D. CDR3 length: 13 residues. Trimming shortened V by 3 bases and J by 2 bases, and 5 bases separated the two germline ends. The germline CDR1 and CDR2 sequences are SEHNR and FQNEAQ (reference sequence). In nucleotides, the CDR3 is TGTGCCAGCAGCTTCGGTGGCAATCAGCCCCAGCATTTT. Translation: CASSFGGNQPQHF. The full variable domain, completed using reference TRBV7-9 and TRBJ1-5, is DTGVSQNPRHKITKRGQNVTFRCDPISEHNRLYWYRQTLGQGPEFLTYFQNEAQLEKSRLLSDRFSAERPKGSFSTLEIQRTEQGDSAMYLCASSFGGNQPQHFGDGTRLSIL.

This chain joins TRBV27 and TRBJ2-3; 9 positions match TRBD1. Trimming removed 5 bases from V and 8 bases from J; junction bases left unmatched: 14. CDR3 size: 16 residues. CDR1 is MNHEY and CDR2 is SMNVEV in the germline V gene (reference sequence). The CDR3 nucleotides are TGTGCCAGCAGTCCACTGGGGGACAGGGCCGGGGGTACGCAGTATTTT. This sequence encodes CASSPLGDRAGGTQYF.

This chain joins TRBV19 and TRBJ2-7, with TRBD2 identical over 9 bases. This CDR3 contains 13 residues. Germline V CDR1 and CDR2: LNHDA, SQIVND (reference sequence). V gave up 4 bases and J gave up 4 bases; unmatched junction bases: 2. CDR3 DNA sequence: TGTGCCAGTAGTAGCGGGGGGGCGTACGAGCAGTACTTC. Its translation: CASSSGGAYEQYF.

DNA of the CDR3: TGTGCCAGCAGCTTAACCTCCCCCAGTATAGCAGGGGGGTCACCCCTCCACTTT. Translated: CASSLTSPSIAGGSPLHF. This rearrangement joins TRBV13 to TRBJ1-6, with 7 positions matching TRBD1. Germline CDR1 reads PRHDT; CDR2 reads FYEKMQ (reference sequence). The CDR3 length is 18 residues. V was pared by 2 bases and J by 10 bases, with 17 bases of the junction left unmatched.

The V gene is TRBV7-2, the J gene TRBJ1-2; possible D gene TRBD1, 6 bases. The CDR3 length is 15 residues. Germline V lookup: CDR1 SGHTA, CDR2 FQGNSA. V was shortened by 1 base and J by 6 bases, with 15 bases between the two germline ends. The CDR3 DNA reads TGTGCCAGCAGCTTAGAAAGGGGGAACATCGATGGCTACACCTTC. Its protein is CASSLERGNIDGYTF.

The V call is TRBV7-6, the J call TRBJ2-1, with D hard to call. The CDR3 has 18 amino acids. Germline CDR1 SGHVS, CDR2 FNYEAQ. V lost 0 bases and J 0 bases, leaving 15 bases between the germline ends. In DNA form, the CDR3 reads TGTGCCAGCAGCTTAGCCTTTTTTGGCGGTAGCTCCTACAATGAGCAGTTCTTC. This translates into CASSLAFFGGSSYNEQFF. The entire variable domain, with the rest obtained from reference TRBV7-6 and TRBJ2-1, is as follows: GAGVSQSPRYKVTKRGQDVALRCDPISGHVSLYWYRQALGQGPEFLTYFNYEAQQDKSGLPNDRFSAERPEGSISTLTIQRTEQRDSAMYRCASSLAFFGGSSYNEQFFGPGTRLTVL.

The chain is built from TRBV7-9 and TRBJ2-2; a possible D gene is TRBD1 (5 bases). Germline-derived CDR1 and CDR2 are SEHNR and FQNEAQ (reference sequence). The V gene lost 7 bases and the J gene lost 3 bases, with 21 bases spanning the gap. The CDR3 covers 17 residues. The CDR3 nucleotides read TGTGCCAGCACCCTCCCAAAGGGGATCTCGGACACCGGGGAGCTGTTTTTT. This encodes CASTLPKGISDTGELFF.

The rearrangement joins TRBV6-1 to TRBJ2-3, with TRBD2 identical over 10 bases. CDR1 and CDR2 (germline): MNHNS, SASEGT. CDR3 size: 16 residues. J gave up 0 bases and V 6 bases, and 6 bases lay outside the gene matches. CDR3 nucleotides: TGTGCCAGCAGGGAAAGCGGGGGGGTTAGCACAGATACGCAGTATTTT. This encodes CASRESGGVSTDTQYF.

V usage is TRBV15 and J usage is TRBJ1-2, with D perhaps TRBD1 (5 bases). Between the trimmed V and J ends, which lost 1 base and 8 bases, there was a span of 17 bases. This CDR3 is 15 amino acids long. Germline loops: CDR1 LNHNV, CDR2 YYDKDF (reference sequence). CDR3 coding DNA: TGTGCCACCAGCAGAGGGCGGGGGGGAGGTGGAGGCTACACCTTC. Translating it yields CATSRGRGGGGGYTF.

This rearrangement joins TRBV12-5 to TRBJ1-2; weak D call: TRBD1 (5 bases). Deletions cut 1 base from V and 5 bases from J, with 11 bases between. The CDR3 consists of 14 residues. Germline V gene lookup returns CDR1 LGHNT and CDR2 FRNRAP. The DNA of the CDR3 is TGTGCTAGTGGTTTGGCGCTGGCAGGGTATGGCTACACCTTC. Its protein product is CASGLALAGYGYTF.

This chain joins TRBV6-5 and TRBJ1-4; 9 positions agree with TRBD1. The ends lost 6 bases at V and 6 bases at J; junction bases unmatched: 8. Germline V gene data show CDR1 as MNHEY and CDR2 as SVGAGI. CDR3 length: 15 amino acids. The CDR3 is CASRTGGAWYEKLFF. The CDR3 region has the DNA TGTGCCAGCAGAACAGGGGGCGCGTGGTATGAAAAACTGTTTTTT.

The DNA for the CDR3 is TGTGCCAGTAGTATAGGGCTTGGAGGACCCGATACGCAGTATTTT. This gives the protein CASSIGLGGPDTQYF. V gene TRBV19 combines with J gene TRBJ2-3, with a tentative D call TRBD2 (5 bases). Germline V CDR1 and CDR2: LNHDA, SQIVND (reference sequence). V was clipped by 1 base and J by 6 bases, with 14 bases between them. This CDR3 has 15 amino acids.

The chain recombines TRBV6-4 with TRBJ2-2, with a tentative D call TRBD1 (6 bases). Trimming removed 4 bases from V and 4 bases from J, with 13 bases in between. This CDR3 spans 15 amino acids. Germline V gene lookup returns CDR1 MRHNA and CDR2 SNTAGT. DNA for the CDR3: TGTGCCAGCAGTGCCTCTCAGGGGTCCACCGGGGAGCTGTTTTTT. Protein product: CASSASQGSTGELFF.

The rearrangement joins TRBV19 to TRBJ1-1; D is ambiguous. Germline CDR1 reads LNHDA; CDR2 reads SQIVND (reference sequence). The CDR3 loop spans 13 amino acids. The ends were cut back, 5 bases at V and 1 base at J, with 8 bases in the middle. The CDR3 reads CASSFRPNTEAFF. The CDR3 DNA reads as TGTGCCAGTAGTTTCAGGCCGAACACTGAAGCTTTCTTT.

The chain employs TRBV7-2 and TRBJ1-3; D uncertain. CDR1 and CDR2 from the germline V gene are SGHTA and FQGNSA. V lost 2 bases, J lost 4 bases, and 3 bases lay in between. The CDR3 length is 12 residues. This CDR3 is CASSLQGNTIYF. The CDR3 DNA is TGTGCCAGCAGCTTACAGGGAAACACCATATATTTT.

The rearrangement uses TRBV2 and TRBJ1-2; D not resolved. CDR3 length: 11 amino acids. Germline loops: CDR1 SNHLY, CDR2 FYNNEI. Trimming cost V 6 bases and J 6 bases, with 8 bases left between them. The CDR3 coding sequence is TGTGCCAGCAGGCGAGCGGATGGCTACACCTTC. Translation: CASRRADGYTF.

V usage is TRBV5-1 and J usage is TRBJ1-1; D gene unclear. The V end lost 4 bases, the J end lost 3 bases, and 25 bases lay between the germline ends. This CDR3 comprises 18 residues. Per the germline V gene, CDR1 is SGHRS and CDR2 is YFSETQ. The CDR3, as DNA: TGCGCCAGCAGCCGTGGGAGATCATATTCGTTGCGGCACACTGAAGCTTTCTTT. It specifies CASSRGRSYSLRHTEAFF.

This clone has only one observation. The chain joins TRBV30 to TRBJ1-1; 8 bases map to TRBD1. Germline CDR1 reads GTSNPN; CDR2 reads SVGIG (reference sequence). After removal of 0 bases from V and 4 bases from J, the junction contained 4 bases not matched to a gene. The CDR3 totals 14 residues. CDR3 sequence: CAWSVDRGGTEAFF. The DNA of the CDR3 is TGTGCCTGGAGTGTCGACAGGGGCGGCACTGAAGCTTTCTTT.

The genes are TRBV6-1 and TRBJ2-7; TRBD2 is a possible D gene (6 bases). This CDR3 is built from 14 residues. V lost 4 bases and J lost 0, with 10 bases in between. Germline V gives CDR1 MNHNS, CDR2 SASEGT. CDR3 region: CASSAAGNSYEQYF. DNA of the CDR3: TGTGCCAGCAGTGCCGCGGGGAACTCCTACGAGCAGTACTTC.